The T cell receptor beta chain under discussion was sequenced for a study of blood T cell repertoires in COVID-19. The wider study: Sites across the United States, Italy and Spain contributed samples from acute and convalescent COVID-19. T cells, B-cell-depleted T cells, or PBMCs provided the cDNA or gDNA that served as material.

V dropped 2 bases and J dropped 7 bases, with 18 bases sitting between them. This CDR3 spans 15 amino acids. Germline V gene data show CDR1 as MNHEY and CDR2 as SVGEGT. Per the study methods: Estimates of nucleated cell counts were drawn from the amplification of reference gene primers. Clones were read by immunoSEQ multiplex PCR, and TCRdb kept only the in-frame ones, dropping some. The V and J calls and the clone size are those of that table, but D and trimming were determined from the DNA. The table records about 160,000 clones, about nine tenths of them present only once. Sequencing used peripheral blood. The chain links TRBV6-2 or TRBV6-3 to TRBJ2-7; tentative D call: TRBD2 (5 bases). The sequence derives from a woman aged 70-85 years with acute or convalescent COVID-19. As DNA, the CDR3 is TGTGCCAGCAGTTACAGCGCCAGACCTACGGGGGAGCAGTACTTC. It encodes CASSYSARPTGEQYF.